This TCR beta chain was documented in a study of CD8 T cells in Susac syndrome. Germline CDR1 is ENHRY and CDR2 is SYGVKD. The V and J ends lost 3 bases and 2 bases respectively, with 9 bases between them. This CDR3 contains 14 residues. Reverse transcription used roughly 0.45 to 1 ug RNA and random hexamers. MiXCR, applied by TCRdb to the immunoSEQ multiplex PCR reads, yields one record per CDR3 protein. The sample lists approximately 120,000 distinct CDR3 sequences; 93% were seen once. Sequencing of TCR beta was carried out in blood CD8+ and CD4+ T cells. Negative isolation was used for CD8+ and CD4+ T cells, and FACS enrichment was applied to TEMRA cells.

The sequence was obtained from a human donor with multiple sclerosis. The chain has TRBV10-3 and TRBJ2-3; D unclear. Material for sequencing was CD8+ T cells from PBMCs. The CDR3: CAISELDPTDTQYF. DNA for the CDR3: TGTGCCATCAGTGAACTGGACCCCACAGATACGCAGTATTTT.